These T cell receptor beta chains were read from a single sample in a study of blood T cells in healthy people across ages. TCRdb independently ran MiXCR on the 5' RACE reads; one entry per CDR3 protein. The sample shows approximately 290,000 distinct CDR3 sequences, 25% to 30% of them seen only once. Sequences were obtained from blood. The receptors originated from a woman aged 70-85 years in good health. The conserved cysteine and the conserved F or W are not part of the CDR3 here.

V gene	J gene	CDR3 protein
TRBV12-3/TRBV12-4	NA	ASSSGLAGVGNEQF
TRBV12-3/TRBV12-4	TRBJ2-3	ASSWGVSPDTQY
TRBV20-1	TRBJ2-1	SEGRAGSSYNEQF
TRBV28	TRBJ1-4	ASSSRGGGATNEELF
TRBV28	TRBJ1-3	ASSFSRDRNTIY
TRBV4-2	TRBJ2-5	ASSQERGAEETQY
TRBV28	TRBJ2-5	ASSLIQGGAETQY
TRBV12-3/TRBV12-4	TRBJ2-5	ASSFGRKETQY
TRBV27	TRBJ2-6	ASSSQGALGANVLT
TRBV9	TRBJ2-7	ASSVAGTGLYEQY
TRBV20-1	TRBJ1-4	SAPQSRTATNEKLF
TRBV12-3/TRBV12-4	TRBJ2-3	ASSPGLSESTDTQY
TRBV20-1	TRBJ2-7	SARNAQGRYEQY
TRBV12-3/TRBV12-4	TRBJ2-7	ASSEGQQRGYEQY
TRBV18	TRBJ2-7	ASSNGPQPYEQY
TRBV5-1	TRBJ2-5	ASSFRGGETQY
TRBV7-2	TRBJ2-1	ASSPIAVSYNEQF
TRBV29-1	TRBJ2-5	SVDGEGTATQY
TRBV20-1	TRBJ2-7	SARSGAGGSYEQY
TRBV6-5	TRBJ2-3	ASSSRNTDTQY
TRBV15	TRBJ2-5	ATSRAGGETQY
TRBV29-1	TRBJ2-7	SVEGQTYEQY
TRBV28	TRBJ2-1	ASSPSIDSNNEQF
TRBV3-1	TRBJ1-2	ASSQEPTGDGYT
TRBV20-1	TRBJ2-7	SAGEGQGYYEQY
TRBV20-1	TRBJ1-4	SASGFISGKLF
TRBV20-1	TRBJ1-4	SAIPRGLWEKLF
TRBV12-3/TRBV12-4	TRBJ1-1	ASSLILGGGTEAF
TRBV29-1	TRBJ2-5	SVLAGQETQY
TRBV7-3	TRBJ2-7	ASSATKGEQY
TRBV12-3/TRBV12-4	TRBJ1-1	ASSNLQGARTEAF
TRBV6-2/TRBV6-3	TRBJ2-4	ASSYYRENIQY
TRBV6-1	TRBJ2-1	ASSHRGAGGYNEQF
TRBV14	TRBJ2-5	ASSQGGRNQETQY